This TCR beta chain was captured in a study of blood T cell repertoires in COVID-19. The V end was cut by 6 bases, the J end by 2 bases, with 10 bases between. CDR3 size: 12 residues. The V gene's germline CDR1 is SQVTM and CDR2 ANQGSEA. Repertoires were generated with immunoSEQ multiplex PCR, while TCRdb's copy carries only in-frame clones and drops some. The data contain about 140,000 clones, 65% to 90% of them singletons. This TCR was recovered from a man aged 55 to 70 with active or convalescent COVID-19. The sequenced sample was peripheral blood. This rearrangement joins TRBV29-1 to TRBJ1-1; perhaps TRBD1 as D (6 bases). In nucleotides, the CDR3 is TGCAGCGTGGGACACGCAAACACTGAAGCTTTCTTT. Protein: CSVGHANTEAFF.